This is a list of T cell receptor beta chains from one sample in a study of blood T cell repertoires in COVID-19. TCRdb's copy holds only in-frame clones and misses some; the assay was immunoSEQ multiplex PCR. The data hold about 59,000 clones, with approximately 80% observed a single time. The sequencing input was peripheral blood. The receptors derive from a man between 60 and 70 years old with acute or convalescent COVID-19. Both conserved end residues are part of each CDR3. Fields, in order: CDR3 DNA, CDR3 protein, J gene, V gene, D gene, clone size. A D gene is named only where the DNA matches it firmly. Size values are once, few and many counts, or a class for expanded clones, and some rows have none.

TGTGCCAGCAGCCAAGAGTTTGGTGGCAGCTCCTACGAGCAGTACTTC CASSQEFGGSSYEQYF TRBJ2-7 TRBV3-1/TRBV3-2 . .
TGTGCCAGCAGCTTATGGGGGGGCAGCGAGCAGTACTTC CASSLWGGSEQYF TRBJ2-7 TRBV11-2 . .
TGTGCCAGCAACTTCGGACAGGGGGCGTCCGGGGAGCTGTTTTTT CASNFGQGASGELFF TRBJ2-2 TRBV7-9 TRBD1 .
TGTGCCAGTAGCCAGGGACAACTGTCCAATGAGCAGTTCTTC CASSQGQLSNEQFF TRBJ2-1 TRBV19 . .
TGTGCCATATTTCCCCGAGACTTCAATGAGCAGTTCTTC CAIFPRDFNEQFF TRBJ2-1 TRBV6-5 . once
TGTGCCTGGAGTCGTGCTAGGGGAAACACCATATATTTT CAWSRARGNTIYF TRBJ1-3 TRBV30 . .
TGTGCCAGCAGCTTGGAATTAGCGGGGACCACAGATACGCAGTATTTT CASSLELAGTTDTQYF TRBJ2-3 TRBV5-4 TRBD2 once
TGTGCCAGCAGTCCCGGACAGGGGGGATGGAGCAATCAGCCCCAGCATTTT CASSPGQGGWSNQPQHF TRBJ1-5 TRBV27 TRBD1 .
TGTGCCAGCTCACCGATGACAGAGAACACTGAAGCTTTCTTT CASSPMTENTEAFF TRBJ1-1 TRBV18 . .
TGTGCCAGCAGTATGCCTGGGACAGGGCAAAACATTCAGTACTTC CASSMPGTGQNIQYF TRBJ2-4 TRBV28 TRBD1 .
TGTGCCAGCAGCTTTGACAGGGGAGCTAACTATGGCTACACCTTC CASSFDRGANYGYTF TRBJ1-2 TRBV11-2 TRBD1 .
TGTGCCAGCAGCCCTTCCCGTGTAGGGGGCGGCTACGAGCAGTACTTC CASSPSRVGGGYEQYF TRBJ2-7 TRBV7-2 TRBD1 .
TGTGCCAGCAGCTTTCAGGGTTACTCTGGAAACACCATATATTTT CASSFQGYSGNTIYF TRBJ1-3 TRBV11-2 . .
TGTGCCAGCAGCAAATGGTACGGGAGAGCGGTTAGCACAGATACGCAGTATTTT CASSKWYGRAVSTDTQYF TRBJ2-3 TRBV21-1 . .
TGTGCCAGCAGCCGAAAGACAGCCGGGGAGCTGTTTTTT CASSRKTAGELFF TRBJ2-2 TRBV3-1/TRBV3-2 . .
TGTGCCAGCAGCGCCGGACAGTATGGCTACACCTTC CASSAGQYGYTF TRBJ1-2 TRBV9 . .
TGTGCCAGCAGCCAAGGGCACAGGGGGGTCTATGGCTACACCTTC CASSQGHRGVYGYTF TRBJ1-2 TRBV3-1/TRBV3-2 TRBD1 .
TGTGCCAGTAGCCGCAGATCCACTGGGGCCAACGTCCTGACTTTC CASSRRSTGANVLTF TRBJ2-6 TRBV19 . .
TGTGCCAGTAGTATAGATGGACAGGGGAATGGCAATCAGCCCCAGCATTTT CASSIDGQGNGNQPQHF TRBJ1-5 TRBV19 TRBD1 .
TGTGCCAGCAGCCTAACAGGGGACGGTGAAAAACTGTTTTTT CASSLTGDGEKLFF TRBJ1-4 TRBV6-5 TRBD1 once
TGTGCCAGCAGTGAATGGACTAGCGGGGCCTACAATGAGCAGTTCTTC CASSEWTSGAYNEQFF TRBJ2-1 TRBV6-1 TRBD2 .
TGTGCCAGCAGCCGGGGGGTTGAAGGCGGGGAGCAGTACTTC CASSRGVEGGEQYF TRBJ2-7 TRBV6-5 TRBD2 few
TGTGCCAGCAGTTACGCCGGGACAGTTAGTGGAAACACCATATATTTT CASSYAGTVSGNTIYF TRBJ1-3 TRBV6-5 TRBD1 .
TGCGCCAGCCGGCCGGGGACAGGGGCATTGAACACCGGGGAGCTGTTTTTT CASRPGTGALNTGELFF TRBJ2-2 TRBV5-1 TRBD1 .
TGTGCCAGCAGTTACGGGACAGGGAATTCACCCCTCCACTTT CASSYGTGNSPLHF TRBJ1-6 TRBV6-5 TRBD1 once
TGTGCCAGCAGCCGGGGATATAATGAAAAACTGTTTTTT CASSRGYNEKLFF TRBJ1-4 TRBV7-2 . once
TGTGCCAGCAGCTTAGAGGGCAATACTGAAGCTTTCTTT CASSLEGNTEAFF TRBJ1-1 TRBV11-2 . .
TGTGCCAGCAGTGCCATACTCTATGGCTACACCTTC CASSAILYGYTF TRBJ1-2 TRBV12-3/TRBV12-4 . .
TGTGCCAGCAGCGGACAGGGAGGTTCACCCCTCCACTTT CASSGQGGSPLHF TRBJ1-6 TRBV9 TRBD1 .
TGTGCCAGCAGCGCGCGGTTGGGACAGGGGGAAGAGACCCAGTACTTC CASSARLGQGEETQYF TRBJ2-5 TRBV9 TRBD1 .
TGTGCCAGCGGCCCTAGCACAGATACGCAGTATTTT CASGPSTDTQYF TRBJ2-3 TRBV7-8 . .
TGTGCCAGCAGTGCCGCGGGCGGGAATGAGCAGTTCTTC CASSAAGGNEQFF TRBJ2-1 TRBV12-3/TRBV12-4 . few
TGTGCCAGCAGCCAGGGGGACAACTGGGAGTCCGGGGAGCTGTTTTTT CASSQGDNWESGELFF TRBJ2-2 TRBV11-2 TRBD1 .
TGTGCCAGCAGCACCAACAGGGGGTTAGTCTACAATGAGCAGTTCTTC CASSTNRGLVYNEQFF TRBJ2-1 TRBV3-1/TRBV3-2 TRBD1 .
TGTGCCAGCAGTTACCTGGGGGGCCAAGAGACCCAGTACTTC CASSYLGGQETQYF TRBJ2-5 TRBV6-5 . .
TGTGCCAGCAGTTACGGCACAACCCAGGGGGAGACCCAGTACTTC CASSYGTTQGETQYF TRBJ2-5 TRBV6-2/TRBV6-3 . many
TGTGCCAGCAGCCCCGCAGGGGGGCTTATAATGGCTAATGAAAAACTGTTTTTT CASSPAGGLIMANEKLFF TRBJ1-4 TRBV4-2 TRBD1 .
TGTGCCAGCAGCCCCCGGGGGAGACAAGGAAACACCATATATTTT CASSPRGRQGNTIYF TRBJ1-3 TRBV7-8 . .
TGTGCCAGCAGCTTTATCGACAGGGGAGGCACCGGGGAGCTGTTTTTT CASSFIDRGGTGELFF TRBJ2-2 TRBV5-4 TRBD1 .